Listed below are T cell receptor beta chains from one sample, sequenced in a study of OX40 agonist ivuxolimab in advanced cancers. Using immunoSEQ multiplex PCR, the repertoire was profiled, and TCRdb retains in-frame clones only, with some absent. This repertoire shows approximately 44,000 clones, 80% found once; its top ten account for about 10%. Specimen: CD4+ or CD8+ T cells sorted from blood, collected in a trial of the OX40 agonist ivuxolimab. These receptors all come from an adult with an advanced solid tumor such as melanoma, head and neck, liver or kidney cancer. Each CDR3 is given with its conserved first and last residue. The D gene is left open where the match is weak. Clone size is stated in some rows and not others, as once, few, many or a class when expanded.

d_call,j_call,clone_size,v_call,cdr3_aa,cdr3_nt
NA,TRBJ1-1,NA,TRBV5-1,CASSLGLVNTEAFF,TGCGCCAGCAGCTTGGGACTGGTGAACACTGAAGCTTTCTTT
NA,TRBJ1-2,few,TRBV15,CATSRPDRTNYGYTF,TGTGCCACCAGCAGACCCGACAGGACTAACTATGGCTACACCTTC
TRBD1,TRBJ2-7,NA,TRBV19,CASSIEGTGYYEQYF,TGTGCCAGTAGTATAGAAGGGACAGGATACTACGAGCAGTACTTC
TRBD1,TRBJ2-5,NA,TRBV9,CASSAGQGAETQYF,TGTGCCAGCAGCGCAGGACAGGGGGCTGAGACCCAGTACTTC
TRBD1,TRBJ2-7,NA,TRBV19,CATTVGQGVMGEQYF,TGTGCCACCACTGTAGGACAGGGTGTGATGGGCGAGCAGTACTTC
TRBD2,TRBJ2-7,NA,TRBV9,CASSVSGTSGYEQYF,TGTGCCAGCAGCGTATCCGGGACTAGCGGCTACGAGCAGTACTTC
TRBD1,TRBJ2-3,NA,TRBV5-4,CASRSGTGWADTQYF,TGTGCCAGCAGGTCCGGGACAGGGTGGGCAGATACGCAGTATTTT
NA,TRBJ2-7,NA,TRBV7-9,CASSPSGEGGEQYF,TGTGCCAGCAGCCCCTCGGGTGAGGGGGGCGAGCAGTACTTC
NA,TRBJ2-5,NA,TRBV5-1,CASSLRQSQETQYF,TGCGCCAGCAGCTTGAGACAGAGCCAAGAGACCCAGTACTTC
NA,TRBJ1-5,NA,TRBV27,CASSSRRTAFNQPQHF,TGTGCCAGCAGTTCCCGCCGCACAGCCTTTAATCAGCCCCAGCATTTT
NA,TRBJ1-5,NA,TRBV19,CASSIREDRPQHF,TGTGCCAGTAGTATTCGAGAAGATCGCCCCCAGCATTTT
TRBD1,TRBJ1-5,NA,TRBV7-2,CASSRPGTGDQPQHF,TGTGCCAGCAGCCGTCCCGGGACAGGCGATCAGCCCCAGCATTTT
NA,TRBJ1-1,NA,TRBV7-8,CASSLAEDTEAFF,TGTGCCAGCAGCTTAGCCGAGGACACTGAAGCTTTCTTT
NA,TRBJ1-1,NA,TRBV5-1,CASSLSRATEAFF,TGCGCCAGCAGCTTGAGCAGGGCCACTGAAGCTTTCTTT
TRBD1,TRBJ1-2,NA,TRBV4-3,CASSTRQGYGYTF,TGCGCCAGCAGCACCCGACAGGGATATGGCTACACCTTC
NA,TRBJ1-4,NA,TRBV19,CASSIQGIGEKLFF,TGTGCCAGTAGTATACAGGGGATTGGCGAAAAACTGTTTTTT
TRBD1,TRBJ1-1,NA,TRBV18,CASSPMGQGSEAFF,TGTGCCAGCTCACCAATGGGACAGGGGTCTGAAGCTTTCTTT
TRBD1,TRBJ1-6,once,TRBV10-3,CAIRAGQASPLHF,TGTGCCATCAGGGCCGGACAGGCCTCACCCCTCCACTTT
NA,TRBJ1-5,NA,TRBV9,CASSVGDHSNQPQHF,TGTGCCAGCAGCGTAGGAGACCATAGCAATCAGCCCCAGCATTTT
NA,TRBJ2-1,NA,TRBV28,CASSFSSYNEQFF,TGTGCCAGCAGTTTTAGCTCCTACAATGAGCAGTTCTTC
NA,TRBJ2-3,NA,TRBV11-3,CASSLDGGAPSTDTQYF,TGTGCCAGCAGCTTAGATGGAGGGGCCCCAAGCACAGATACGCAGTATTTT
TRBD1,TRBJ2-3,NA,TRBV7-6,CASSLVGQGATDTQYF,TGTGCCAGCAGCTTAGTAGGACAGGGGGCTACAGATACGCAGTATTTT
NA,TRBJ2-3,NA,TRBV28,CASSPGYTQYF,TGTGCCAGCAGTCCAGGCTATACGCAGTATTTT
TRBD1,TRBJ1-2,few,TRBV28,CASSYTGALYGYTF,TGTGCCAGCAGTTATACAGGGGCGTTATATGGCTACACCTTC
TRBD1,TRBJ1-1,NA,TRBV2,CASSKDRVGTEAFF,TGTGCCAGCAGTAAGGACAGGGTAGGCACTGAAGCTTTCTTT
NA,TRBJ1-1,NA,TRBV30,CAWSVSQEAFF,TGTGCCTGGAGTGTATCCCAGGAAGCTTTCTTT
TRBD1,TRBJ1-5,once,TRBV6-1,CASSEAVGQVSNQPQHF,TGTGCCAGCAGTGAAGCTGTAGGACAGGTTAGCAATCAGCCCCAGCATTTT
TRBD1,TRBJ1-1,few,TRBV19,CASSINRDRVNAEAFF,TGTGCCAGTAGTATAAACCGGGACAGGGTAAACGCTGAAGCTTTCTTT
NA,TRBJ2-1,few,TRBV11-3,CASSLDWSYNEQFF,TGTGCCAGCAGCTTAGATTGGAGCTACAATGAGCAGTTCTTC
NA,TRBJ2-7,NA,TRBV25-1,CASSPGLGWGSYEQYF,TGTGCCAGCAGCCCGGGATTAGGGTGGGGGAGCTACGAGCAGTACTTC
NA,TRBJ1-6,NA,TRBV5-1,CASTTDSYSPLHF,TGCGCCAGCACCACGGACAGCTATTCACCCCTCCACTTT
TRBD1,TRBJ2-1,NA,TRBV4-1,CASTSSGQSRHEQFF,TGCGCCAGCACCTCATCGGGACAGAGCCGTCATGAGCAGTTCTTC
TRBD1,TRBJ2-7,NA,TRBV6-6,CASSPGQGVPYEQYF,TGTGCCAGCAGTCCGGGACAGGGGGTGCCCTACGAGCAGTACTTC
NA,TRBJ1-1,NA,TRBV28,CASSSYGGEGRHTEAFF,TGTGCCAGCAGTTCGTATGGGGGCGAGGGGAGGCACACTGAAGCTTTCTTT
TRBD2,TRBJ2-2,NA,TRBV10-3,CAISDPGVAGVRTGELFF,TGTGCCATCAGCGACCCCGGGGTAGCGGGAGTCCGTACCGGGGAGCTGTTTTTT
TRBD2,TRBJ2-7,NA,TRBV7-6,CASSSRSSGVAYEQYF,TGTGCCAGCAGCTCACGATCTAGCGGGGTGGCCTACGAGCAGTACTTC
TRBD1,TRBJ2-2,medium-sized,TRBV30,CAWSAVGQGARTGELFF,TGTGCCTGGAGCGCCGTGGGACAGGGGGCGCGGACCGGGGAGCTGTTTTTT
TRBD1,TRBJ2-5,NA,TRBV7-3,CASSLRGTGRETQYF,TGTGCCAGCAGCTTAAGGGGGACAGGGAGAGAGACCCAGTACTTC
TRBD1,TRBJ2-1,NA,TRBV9,CASSVEQGLNEQFF,TGTGCCAGCAGCGTAGAACAGGGGTTGAATGAGCAGTTCTTC
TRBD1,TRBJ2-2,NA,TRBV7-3,CASSPGQSPGELFF,TGTGCCAGCAGCCCGGGACAGTCCCCCGGGGAGCTGTTTTTT
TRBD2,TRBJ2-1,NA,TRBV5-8,CASSFSGTSGSEQFF,TGTGCCAGCAGCTTTAGCGGGACCAGCGGTAGTGAGCAGTTCTTC
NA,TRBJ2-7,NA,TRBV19,CASSSRDTPYEQYF,TGTGCCAGTAGTAGCAGGGATACACCCTACGAGCAGTACTTC
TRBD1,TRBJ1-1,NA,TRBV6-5,CASSRQGHTEAFF,TGTGCCAGCAGTCGACAGGGGCACACTGAAGCTTTCTTT
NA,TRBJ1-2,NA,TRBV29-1,CSVELSGGRDTF,TGCAGCGTTGAATTATCCGGGGGCAGGGACACCTTC
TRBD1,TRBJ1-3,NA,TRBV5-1,CASSAGTGGSGNTIYF,TGCGCCAGCAGCGCCGGGACAGGGGGTTCTGGAAACACCATATATTTT
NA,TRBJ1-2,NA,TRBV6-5,CASSLSQAIYGYTF,TGTGCCAGCAGTTTGAGCCAGGCTATCTATGGCTACACCTTC
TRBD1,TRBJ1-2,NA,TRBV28,CASSPWTGGTYGYTF,TGTGCCAGCAGTCCATGGACAGGGGGGACCTATGGCTACACCTTC
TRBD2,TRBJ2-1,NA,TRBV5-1,CASSAGVYNEQFF,TGCGCCAGCAGCGCGGGAGTTTACAATGAGCAGTTCTTC
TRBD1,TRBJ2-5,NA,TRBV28,CASSRQGAQETQYF,TGTGCCAGCAGCCGACAGGGGGCCCAGGAGACCCAGTACTTC
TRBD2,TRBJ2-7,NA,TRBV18,CASSPLAGGYEQYF,TGTGCCAGCTCACCACTAGCGGGAGGGTACGAGCAGTACTTC
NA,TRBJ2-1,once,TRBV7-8,CASSLSSLSYNEQFF,TGTGCCAGCAGCCTGAGCTCCCTCTCCTACAATGAGCAGTTCTTC
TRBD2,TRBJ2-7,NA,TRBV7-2,CASSAVETSGSYEQYF,TGTGCCAGCAGCGCCGTCGAGACTAGCGGGAGCTACGAGCAGTACTTC
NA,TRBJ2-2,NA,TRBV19,CASRQGWDTGELFF,TGTGCCAGTAGACAGGGTTGGGACACCGGGGAGCTGTTTTTT
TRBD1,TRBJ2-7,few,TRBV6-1,CASSEAGRGRSTF,TGTGCCAGCAGTGAAGCGGGTAGGGGGCGTTCAACATTC
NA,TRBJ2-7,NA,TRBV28,CASSLSGRGGEQYF,TGTGCCAGCAGTTTATCGGGCAGGGGGGGGGAGCAGTACTTC
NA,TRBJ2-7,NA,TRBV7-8,CASSFRGDPYEQYF,TGTGCCAGCAGCTTCAGAGGCGACCCCTACGAGCAGTACTTC
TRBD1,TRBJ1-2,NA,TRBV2,CASSDSGQGVDYGYTF,TGTGCCAGCAGTGACTCCGGACAGGGAGTTGACTATGGCTACACCTTC
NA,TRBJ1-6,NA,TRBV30,CAWTGPSYNSPLHF,TGTGCCTGGACCGGGCCCTCCTATAATTCACCCCTCCACTTT
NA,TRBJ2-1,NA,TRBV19,CASTRGYSYNEQFF,TGTGCCAGTACTCGGGGTTACTCCTACAATGAGCAGTTCTTC